This T cell receptor (beta chain) is drawn from a study of OX40 agonist ivuxolimab in advanced cancers. Study-wide background: Patients undergoing dose escalation presented with hepatocellular carcinoma, melanoma, renal cell or head and neck cancer. Points from the study as a whole: Antigen targets of the expanded peripheral T cells went undetermined.

This clone showed up just a few times. The target antigen is unknown. After removal of 0 bases from V and 5 bases from J, the junction contained 9 bases not matched to a gene. The CDR3 is 17 residues long. Germline loops: CDR1 LGHNA, CDR2 YSLEER. Using immunoSEQ multiplex PCR, the repertoire was profiled, and TCRdb retains in-frame clones only, with some absent. The data hold approximately 90,000 clones, with about 90% observed a single time. This sample comprised CD4+ or CD8+ T cells sorted from blood, obtained in a trial of the OX40 agonist ivuxolimab. This chain connects TRBV4-3 to TRBJ2-3, with 9 bases matching TRBD2. The clonotype comes from an adult with an advanced solid tumor such as melanoma, head and neck, liver or kidney cancer. The CDR3 is CASSQDQLAGTGDTQYF. The CDR3 DNA reads TGCGCCAGCAGCCAAGATCAACTAGCGGGTACGGGAGATACGCAGTATTTT.